These 8 T cell receptor beta chains were sequenced from one sample in a study of T-cell memory formation after mild COVID-19. TCRdb re-analysed the 5' RACE reads in MiXCR, keeping a single row per CDR3 protein. The table has some 600,000 distinct CDR3 sequences, roughly 17% seen once. The sequenced sample was PBMCs or a T cell subset sorted from them (not recorded which). These receptors were collected from an adult woman who had mild COVID-19 (a few samples of this study predate the infection). Cell type and time point are not known.

This clonotype was counted between two and nine times. The J gene is TRBJ1-5, the V gene TRBV19; no definite D call. The germline CDR1 and CDR2 sequences are LNHDA and SQIVND (reference sequence). V was pared by 6 bases and J by 6 bases, with 15 bases between. This CDR3 is built from 14 residues. The CDR3 DNA follows: TGTGCCAGTAGCGCCGCTAGTCCCTTTCAGCCCCAGCATTTT. Protein sequence: CASSAASPFQPQHF.

This clonotype was recorded a few times. The rearrangement links TRBV20-1 to TRBJ1-2; no clear D gene. The CDR3 runs 12 residues. In germline, CDR1 is DFQATT, CDR2 SNEGSKA (reference sequence). Between the trimmed V and J ends, which lost 5 bases and 8 bases, there was a span of 15 bases. The CDR3 DNA is TGCAGTGCTGGGGATAGCCTCGAAGGCTACACCTTC. It translates to CSAGDSLEGYTF.

There are a few counts of this clonotype. CDR3 DNA sequence: TGCGCCAGCAGCTCGTTCGGGGGCCCAGATACGCAGTATTTT. This translates into CASSSFGGPDTQYF. The rearrangement uses TRBV5-1 and TRBJ2-3, with D perhaps being TRBD1 or TRBD2 (6 bases each). The ends were cut back, 3 bases at V and 4 bases at J, with 12 bases in the middle. Germline V CDR1 and CDR2: SGHRS, YFSETQ. CDR3 length: 14 amino acids. Full variable domain (rest looked up from reference TRBV5-1 and TRBJ2-3): KAGVTQTPRYLIKTRGQQVTLSCSPISGHRSVSWYQQTPGQGLQFLFEYFSETQRNKGNFPGRFSGRQFSNSRSEMNVSTLELGDSALYLCASSSFGGPDTQYFGPGTRLTVL.

In this sample, this clonotype turned up a few times. This chain links TRBV5-1 with TRBJ2-3, with TRBD1 identical over 8 bases. The CDR3 is 16 amino acids. V lost 3 bases and J lost 1; bases outside the gene matches: 7. Germline V gives CDR1 SGHRS, CDR2 YFSETQ. Here the CDR3 reads CASSSGDRQGTDTQYF. The CDR3 nucleotides read TGCGCCAGCAGCTCGGGGGACAGGCAAGGCACAGATACGCAGTATTTT.

The chain recombines TRBV29-1 with TRBJ2-1, with 12 nucleotides matching TRBD1. CDR1 is SQVTM and CDR2 is ANQGSEA in the germline V gene. This CDR3 spans 14 amino acids. J lost 4 bases, V lost 7 bases, and 5 bases had no gene match. The CDR3 sequence is CSAGQGARYNEQFF. Written as DNA, the CDR3 is TGCAGCGCGGGACAGGGGGCGAGGTACAATGAGCAGTTCTTC.

The chain carries TRBV29-1 and TRBJ2-7; TRBD1 aligns across 7 bases. This CDR3 is built from 12 residues. The trim removed 5 bases at V and 3 bases at J, leaving 4 bases unmatched. Germline V gene data show CDR1 as SQVTM and CDR2 as ANQGSEA. The CDR3 DNA sequence: TGCAGCGTTTCACAGGGGCACTACGAGCAGTACTTC. It encodes CSVSQGHYEQYF.

The chain couples TRBV7-2 to TRBJ1-1; D uncertain. CDR1 is SGHTA and CDR2 is FQGNSA in the germline V gene. This CDR3 comprises 14 residues. Trimming cost V 1 base and J 4 bases, with 10 bases left between them. CDR3 residues: CASSLGEVFTEAFF. The CDR3 DNA reads TGTGCCAGCAGCTTAGGTGAGGTGTTCACTGAAGCTTTCTTT.

CDR3 bases: TGTGCCAGTAGTATTCATCGGAGGGGCTCTGGGGCCAACGTCCTGACTTTC. Protein product: CASSIHRRGSGANVLTF. This sequence joins TRBV19 and TRBJ2-6, with D perhaps matching TRBD2 (6 bases). The V end was cut by 3 bases, the J end by 0 bases, with 12 bases between. CDR3 length: 17 amino acids. The germline V gene has CDR1 LNHDA and CDR2 SQIVND (reference sequence).